One sample yielded the 7 T cell receptor beta chains listed below, sequenced in a study of T cell responses to AZD1222 COVID-19 vaccine. Measured with immunoSEQ multiplex PCR; TCRdb has only the in-frame clones, and not every one. The data contain 63,000 or so clones, 65% to 90% of them singletons. The sequenced sample was peripheral blood, obtained on day 0 of AZD1222 vaccination. All receptors derive from an adult in good health.

The V gene is TRBV6-2 or TRBV6-3, the J gene TRBJ2-1; D is perhaps TRBD2 (6 bases). The germline CDR1 and CDR2 sequences are MNHEY and SVGEGT. The CDR3 has 13 residues. The germline V and J ends were trimmed by 5 bases and 7 bases, with 12 bases remaining between them. For the CDR3, the DNA is TGTGCCAGCAGTAGCAGGGAGGAGAATGAGCAGTTCTTC. This encodes CASSSREENEQFF.

In this sample, this clone turned up a few times. V is TRBV10-3 and J is TRBJ1-1, with 8 positions matching TRBD1. The CDR3 runs 13 residues. Germline V lookup: CDR1 ENHRY, CDR2 SYGVKD. The ends lost 11 bases at V and 4 bases at J; junction bases unmatched: 9. The CDR3 sequence: CAVRTGRSTEAFF. The CDR3 nucleotides are TGTGCCGTGAGGACAGGGAGGAGCACTGAAGCTTTCTTT.

This chain connects TRBV27 to TRBJ2-7, with 12 bases aligning to TRBD2. Per germline, CDR1 MNHEY and CDR2 SMNVEV (reference sequence). This CDR3 is built from 15 residues. J gave up 2 bases and V 8 bases, and 7 bases lay outside the gene matches. This CDR3 reads CASGITSGGPYEQYF. CDR3 bases: TGTGCCAGCGGGATCACTAGCGGGGGGCCCTACGAGCAGTACTTC.

This chain uses TRBV15 with TRBJ2-7; D is ambiguous. Trimming stripped 1 base from V and 0 bases from J, with 7 bases between. Germline V gene lookup returns CDR1 LNHNV and CDR2 YYDKDF (reference sequence). The CDR3 runs 14 residues. CDR3 region: CATSRGGRSYEQYF. CDR3 coding DNA: TGTGCCACCAGCAGAGGAGGCCGCTCCTACGAGCAGTACTTC.

The genes are TRBV30 and TRBJ1-1, with unresolved D. The germline CDR1 and CDR2 sequences are GTSNPN and SVGIG (reference sequence). Between the trimmed V and J ends, which lost 5 bases and 4 bases, there was a span of 8 bases. CDR3 size: 11 residues. CDR3 DNA: TGTGCCTGGGGCGTAACCACTGAAGCTTTCTTT. Translation: CAWGVTTEAFF.

This clone was seen only once. V is TRBV3-1 (or the pseudogene TRBV3-2) and J is TRBJ1-2; no reliable D call. Trimming removed 0 bases at V and 0 bases at J, with 11 bases between. Germline CDR1 and CDR2: LGHDT and YNNKEL (reference sequence). There are 16 residues in the CDR3. CDR3 protein: CASSQDIGPSNYGYTF. The CDR3, as DNA: TGTGCCAGCAGCCAAGATATAGGGCCTTCTAACTATGGCTACACCTTC.

This clone has just a few counts. The rearrangement links TRBV9 to TRBJ2-1, with no clear D. Deletions cut 4 bases from V and 6 bases from J, with 17 bases between. There are 15 residues in the CDR3. CDR1 SGDLS and CDR2 YYNGEE come from the germline V gene. CDR3 DNA sequence: TGTGCCAGCAGCCCAAAATCGGCAGGACGCAATGAGCAGTTCTTC. Translation gives CASSPKSAGRNEQFF.